This T cell receptor (beta chain) was identified during a study of blood T cells in healthy people across ages. Findings and caveats of the study: The percentage of naive T cells correlated strongly with TCR beta diversity. Unsorted PBMCs prevented conclusive naive versus antigen-experienced comparison.

The CDR3 loop spans 11 amino acids. Germline V gene sequence: CDR1 DFQATT, CDR2 SNEGSKA (reference sequence). Trimming shortened V by 7 bases and J by 8 bases, and 14 bases separated the two germline ends. In the case of this clonotype: What it recognizes is unknown.

Sample-barcoded 5' priming and a J-beta primer mix drove a second PCR of roughly 7 to 11 cycles. Every cDNA molecule carried a tag from a template-switch adaptor bearing 12 random nucleotides. TCRdb ran MiXCR on the 5' RACE reads and lists one entry per CDR3 protein. The sample lists some 1.8 million distinct CDR3 sequences; around 40% were seen once. The receptor's source is a human donor in good health. The material sequenced was blood. This chain uses TRBV20-1 with TRBJ1-2; D is perhaps TRBD1 (5 bases). The CDR3 DNA reads TGCAGTGGTAGGGACGAGAACGGCTACACCTTC. It codes for CSGRDENGYTF.